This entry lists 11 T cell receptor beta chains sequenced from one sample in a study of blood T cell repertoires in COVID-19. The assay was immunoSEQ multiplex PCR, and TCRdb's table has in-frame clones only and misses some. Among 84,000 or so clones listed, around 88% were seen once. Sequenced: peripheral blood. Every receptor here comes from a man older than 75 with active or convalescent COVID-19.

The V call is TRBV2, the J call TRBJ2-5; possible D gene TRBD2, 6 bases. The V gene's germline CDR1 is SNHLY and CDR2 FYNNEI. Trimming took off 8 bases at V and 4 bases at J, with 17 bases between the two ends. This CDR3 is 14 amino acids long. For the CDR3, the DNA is TGTGCCAGCGGGGGACCGCGGAGGGGAGAGACCCAGTACTTC. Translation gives CASGGPRRGETQYF.

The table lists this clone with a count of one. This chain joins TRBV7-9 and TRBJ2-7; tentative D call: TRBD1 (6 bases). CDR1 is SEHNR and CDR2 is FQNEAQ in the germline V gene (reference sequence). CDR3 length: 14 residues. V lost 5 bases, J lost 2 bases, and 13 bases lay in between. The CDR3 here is CASSLRGGTYEQYF. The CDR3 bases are TGTGCCAGCAGCCTGCGAGGGGGAACCTACGAGCAGTACTTC.

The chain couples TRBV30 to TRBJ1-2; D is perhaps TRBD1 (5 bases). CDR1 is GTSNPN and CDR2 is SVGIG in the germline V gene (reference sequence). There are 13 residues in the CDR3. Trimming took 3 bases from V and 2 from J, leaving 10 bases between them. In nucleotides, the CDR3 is TGTGCCTGGAGAAATTGGACAAACTATGGCTACACCTTC. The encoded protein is CAWRNWTNYGYTF.

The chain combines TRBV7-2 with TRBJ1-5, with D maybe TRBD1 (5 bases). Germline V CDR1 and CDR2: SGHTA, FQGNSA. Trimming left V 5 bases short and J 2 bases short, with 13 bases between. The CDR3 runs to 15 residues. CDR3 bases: TGTGCCAGCAGCCTGACGTTGGGGCGCAATCAGCCCCAGCATTTT. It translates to CASSLTLGRNQPQHF.

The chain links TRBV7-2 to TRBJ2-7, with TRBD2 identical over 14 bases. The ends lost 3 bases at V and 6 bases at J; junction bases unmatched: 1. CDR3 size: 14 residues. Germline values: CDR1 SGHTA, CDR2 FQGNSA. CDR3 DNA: TGTGCCAGCAGCTTGGGGACTAGCGGGAGCGAGCAGTACTTC. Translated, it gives CASSLGTSGSEQYF.

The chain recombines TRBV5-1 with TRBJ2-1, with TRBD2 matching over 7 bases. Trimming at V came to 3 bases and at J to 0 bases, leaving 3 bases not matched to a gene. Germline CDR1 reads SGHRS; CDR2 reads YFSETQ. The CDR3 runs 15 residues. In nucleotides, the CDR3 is TGCGCCAGCAGCTGGCGGGAGCTCTCCTACAATGAGCAGTTCTTC. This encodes CASSWRELSYNEQFF.

CDR3 sequence reads: CASSSKQGESGNTIYF. CDR3 bases: TGCGCCAGCAGCTCCAAACAGGGTGAATCTGGAAACACCATATATTTT. The V call is TRBV5-1, the J call TRBJ1-3; tentative D call: TRBD1 (6 bases). The CDR3 runs to 16 residues. The V and J ends lost 3 bases and 1 base respectively, with 14 bases between them. In germline, CDR1 is SGHRS, CDR2 YFSETQ. The entire variable domain, with the rest obtained from reference TRBV5-1 and TRBJ1-3, is as follows: KAGVTQTPRYLIKTRGQQVTLSCSPISGHRSVSWYQQTPGQGLQFLFEYFSETQRNKGNFPGRFSGRQFSNSRSEMNVSTLELGDSALYLCASSSKQGESGNTIYFGEGSWLTVV.

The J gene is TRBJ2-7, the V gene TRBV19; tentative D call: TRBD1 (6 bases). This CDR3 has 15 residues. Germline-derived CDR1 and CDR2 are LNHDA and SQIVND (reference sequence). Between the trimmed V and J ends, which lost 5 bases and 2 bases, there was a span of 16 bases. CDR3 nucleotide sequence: TGTGCCAGTAGTGTACAGGGTAAATGGGCCTACGAGCAGTACTTC. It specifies CASSVQGKWAYEQYF.

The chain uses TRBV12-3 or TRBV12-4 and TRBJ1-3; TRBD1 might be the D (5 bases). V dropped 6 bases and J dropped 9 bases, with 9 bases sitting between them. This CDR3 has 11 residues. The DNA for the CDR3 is TGTGCCAGCAGCCAGGGTGGCACCATATATTTT. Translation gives CASSQGGTIYF.

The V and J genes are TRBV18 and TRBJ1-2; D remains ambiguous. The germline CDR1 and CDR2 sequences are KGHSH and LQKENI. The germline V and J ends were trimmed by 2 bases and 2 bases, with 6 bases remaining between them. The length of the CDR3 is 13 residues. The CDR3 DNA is TGTGCCAGCTCACCATTGGAGAACTATGGCTACACCTTC. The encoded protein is CASSPLENYGYTF.

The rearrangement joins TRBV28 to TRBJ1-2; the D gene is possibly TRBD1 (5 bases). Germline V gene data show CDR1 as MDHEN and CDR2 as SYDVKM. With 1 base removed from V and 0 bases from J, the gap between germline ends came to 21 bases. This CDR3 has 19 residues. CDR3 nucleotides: TGTGCCAGCAGTTTATTAGGCAAGGGATCAAAGGGGTCTAACTATGGCTACACCTTC. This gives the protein CASSLLGKGSKGSNYGYTF.